The 23 T cell receptor beta chains in this list originate from one sample, sequenced in a study of T cell changes during pregnancy in multiple sclerosis. Here immunoSEQ multiplex PCR was the method, and the copy in TCRdb shows in-frame clones only, minus some. Of tens of thousands of clones listed, around nine tenths are singletons. Sequencing used CD4+ T cells from peripheral blood mononuclear cells, obtained in the first trimester of pregnancy. Every receptor here comes from a female donor in good health, enrolled as a control in a pregnancy study.

This clone appeared a single time. This chain joins TRBV5-1 and TRBJ2-6, with 9 bases identical to TRBD1. The V gene's germline CDR1 is SGHRS and CDR2 YFSETQ. The V gene end was trimmed by 4 bases and the J gene end by 0 bases; junction bases not matched to a gene: 14. The CDR3 is made up of 20 amino acids. CDR3 loop: CASSDLRVRDRVSGANVLTF. The CDR3 coding sequence is TGCGCCAGCAGCGACCTTCGTGTACGGGACAGGGTCTCTGGGGCCAACGTCCTGACTTTC.

Regarding this clone: An end of the junction differs from the germline gene, which may be a read error. J is TRBJ2-6 and V is TRBV15; perhaps TRBD1 as D (5 bases). The CDR3 runs 17 residues. Looked up from germline, CDR1 is LNHNV and CDR2 is YYDKDF (reference sequence). This CDR3 reads CATSRGLDSSGASVLTF. CDR3 bases: TGTGCCACCAGCAGAGGGCTTGACAGCTCTGGGGCCAGCGTCCTGACTTTC.

This clone was detected once. For the CDR3, the DNA is TGTGCCAGCAGCCAAGAAGCCGGACAGATCGAGCAGTACTTC. Its protein product is CASSQEAGQIEQYF. V usage is TRBV4-2 and J usage is TRBJ2-7; D might be TRBD1 (6 bases). Germline-derived CDR1 and CDR2 are LGHNA and YNFKEQ. V lost 0 bases and J 6 bases, leaving 12 bases between the germline ends. This CDR3 comprises 14 residues.

V and J are TRBV5-4 and TRBJ1-6, with 10 bases that match TRBD1. V shed 4 bases and J 7 bases; nucleotides not matched to a gene: 2. Looked up from germline, CDR1 is SGHNT and CDR2 is YYREEE (reference sequence). This CDR3 comprises 14 residues. CDR3 in DNA: TGTGCCAGCAGCGTGGACAGGGGGAATTCACCCCTCCACTTT. Its protein is CASSVDRGNSPLHF.

The chain uses TRBV7-2 and TRBJ2-1; D call uncertain. This CDR3 has 15 amino acids. CDR1 and CDR2 from the germline V gene are SGHTA and FQGNSA. The V end was cut by 5 bases, the J end by 0 bases, with 11 bases between. DNA for the CDR3: TGTGCCAGCAGCAATCAGGTTAGCTCCTACAATGAGCAGTTCTTC. This gives the protein CASSNQVSSYNEQFF.

The gene calls are TRBV9 and TRBJ2-3; D perhaps matches TRBD2 (7 bases). The ends were cut back, 2 bases at V and 0 bases at J, with 13 bases in the middle. The germline V gene has CDR1 SGDLS and CDR2 YYNGEE. The CDR3 spans 16 residues. CDR3 sequence reads: CASSVHGGPSTDTQYF. CDR3 DNA sequence: TGTGCCAGCAGCGTTCACGGGGGGCCTAGCACAGATACGCAGTATTTT.

CDR3 sequence reads: CASSREPTGSYGYTF. In DNA, the CDR3 is TGCGCCAGCAGCCGCGAACCCACAGGGAGCTATGGCTACACCTTC. This rearrangement joins TRBV4-3 to TRBJ1-2; D perhaps matches TRBD1 (6 bases). The V and J ends lost 4 bases and 4 bases respectively, with 16 bases between them. This CDR3 is 15 amino acids long. CDR1 LGHNA and CDR2 YSLEER come from the germline V gene.

The J gene is TRBJ2-7, the V gene TRBV5-1; no firm D call. V lost 2 bases to trimming and J lost 4 bases, with 16 bases between them. The CDR3 runs 15 residues. CDR1 and CDR2 (germline): SGHRS, YFSETQ. The CDR3 coding sequence is TGCGCCAGCAGCTTAGTTACGGGTCCGGTTTACGAGCAGTACTTC. Amino acids: CASSLVTGPVYEQYF.

The chain links TRBV5-5 to TRBJ2-7, with TRBD1 identical over 8 bases. The CDR3 covers 15 residues. V lost 2 bases, J lost 3 bases, and 7 bases stayed unmatched. CDR1 SGHKS and CDR2 YYEKEE come from the germline V gene (reference sequence). The CDR3 region is CASSFRTTGDYEQYF. Here the CDR3 DNA reads TGTGCCAGCAGCTTTCGAACGACAGGGGACTACGAGCAGTACTTC. Combining the CDR3 with reference TRBV5-5 and TRBJ2-7 gives the whole variable domain DAGVTQSPTHLIKTRGQQVTLRCSPISGHKSVSWYQQVLGQGPQFIFQYYEKEERGRGNFPDRFSARQFPNYSSELNVNALLLGDSALYLCASSFRTTGDYEQYFGPGTRLTVT.

The chain carries TRBV7-2 and TRBJ2-2; 7 bases are a match to TRBD1. The CDR3 is 17 residues long. J gave up 7 bases and V 2 bases, and 13 bases lay outside the gene matches. CDR1 is SGHTA and CDR2 is FQGNSA in the germline V gene. CDR3 bases: TGTGCCAGCAGCTTAAACTCTCTGAGGGGGCAGGGCGGGGAGCTGTTTTTT. It encodes CASSLNSLRGQGGELFF. The whole variable domain, remainder taken from reference TRBV7-2 and TRBJ2-2, is GAGVSQSPSNKVTEKGKDVELRCDPISGHTALYWYRQSLGQGLEFLIYFQGNSAPDKSGLPSDRFSAERTGGSVSTLTIQRTQQEDSAVYLCASSLNSLRGQGGELFFGEGSRLTVL.

The count of this clone is one. The chain links TRBV7-2 to TRBJ2-1; 7 bases line up with TRBD1. The CDR3 is 14 residues long. Losses at the gene ends were 8 bases for V and 6 bases for J; bases not matched to a gene: 10. Germline V gene sequence: CDR1 SGHTA, CDR2 FQGNSA. The CDR3 nucleotides read TGTGCCAGCCGGGACAGTTTATCCCCCAATGAGCAGTTCTTC. Amino acids: CASRDSLSPNEQFF.

This clone was counted once. The chain combines TRBV18 with TRBJ2-1, with TRBD2 matching over 9 bases. The CDR3 is 17 residues long. After removal of 2 bases from V and 7 bases from J, the junction contained 12 bases not matched to a gene. Germline V gives CDR1 KGHSH, CDR2 LQKENI. CDR3 DNA sequence: TGTGCCAGCTCACCAAGTCTGGCGGGGGGGCCAGAGAATGAGCAGTTCTTC. This codes for CASSPSLAGGPENEQFF.

The rearrangement uses TRBV7-2 and TRBJ1-2; D is unresolved. The CDR3 is made up of 13 amino acids. The ends were cut back, 5 bases at V and 4 bases at J, with 11 bases in the middle. CDR1 is SGHTA, CDR2 FQGNSA, per germline. CDR3 loop: CASSIRTSYGYTF. CDR3 nucleotide sequence: TGTGCCAGCAGCATAAGGACTAGCTATGGCTACACCTTC.

Notes on this clone: A read error may account for a junction end that differs from germline. V usage is TRBV7-7 and J usage is TRBJ2-2; D unclear. From germline, CDR1 is SSHAT and CDR2 FNYEAQ (reference sequence). This CDR3 has 16 residues. CDR3 loop: CASSLGRQVNTGELFF. The DNA of the CDR3 is TGTGCTAGCAGCTTGGGCCGCCAGGTGAACACCGGGGAGCTGTTTTTT. The full variable domain, completed using reference TRBV7-7 and TRBJ2-2, is GAGVSQSPRYKVTKRGQDVTLRCDPISSHATLYWYQQALGQGPEFLTYFNYEAQPDKSGLPSDRFSAERPEGSISTLTIQRTEQRDSAMYRCASSLGRQVNTGELFFGEGSRLTVL.

The rearrangement links TRBV6-1 to TRBJ2-3; 8 bases align to TRBD1. Germline loops: CDR1 MNHNS, CDR2 SASEGT. This CDR3 contains 15 residues. The junction had 4 bases not matched to a gene; V was cut back by 2 bases and J by 3 bases. The CDR3 coding sequence is TGTGCCAGCAGTGAACGCAGGGGGCTTACAGATACGCAGTATTTT. It yields the protein CASSERRGLTDTQYF.

This clone occurred once. The rearrangement links TRBV29-1 to TRBJ1-2; 12 bases line up with TRBD1. CDR1 is SQVTM and CDR2 is ANQGSEA in the germline V gene. This CDR3 has 16 amino acids. V was pared by 3 bases and J by 8 bases, with 13 bases of the junction left unmatched. CDR3 in DNA: TGCAGCGTTGATTTGGGGGACAGGGGGCTTCAGGGGGGCTACACCTTC. This translates into CSVDLGDRGLQGGYTF.

The chain joins TRBV6-1 to TRBJ2-1, with D hard to call. The V end lost 6 bases, the J end lost 0 bases, and 6 bases lay between the germline ends. CDR1 MNHNS and CDR2 SASEGT come from the germline V gene. CDR3 length: 13 residues. The CDR3 nucleotides are TGTGCCAGCAGGAAAGCCTCCTACAATGAGCAGTTCTTC. This codes for CASRKASYNEQFF.

For this clone: The junction differs from germline at one of its ends, possibly a read error. The J gene is TRBJ2-5, the V gene TRBV14; 8 bases align to TRBD1. CDR1 is SGHDN and CDR2 is FVKESK in the germline V gene. This CDR3 is built from 15 residues. Written as DNA, the CDR3 is TGTGCCAGCAGTCAAGGAGGGACAGGCCAAGAGACCCAGTACTTC. Encoded protein: CASSQGGTGQETQYF.

This chain joins TRBV4-1 and TRBJ2-2; D perhaps matches TRBD1 (5 bases). V was clipped by 0 bases and J by 4 bases, with 12 bases between them. The CDR3 spans 16 residues. Germline CDR1 is MGHRA and CDR2 is YSYEKL. The CDR3 DNA reads as TGCGCCAGCAGCCAAGATAAGGCAAGGGGCACCGGGGAGCTGTTTTTT. Its translation is CASSQDKARGTGELFF.

This clone appeared a few times. This rearrangement joins TRBV18 to TRBJ1-6, with TRBD1 matching over 7 bases. This CDR3 is built from 14 residues. CDR1 is KGHSH and CDR2 is LQKENI in the germline V gene. V was clipped by 5 bases and J by 5 bases; unmatched bases: 3. CDR3 DNA: TGTGCCAGCTCATTCGGACAGGATAATTCACCCCTCCACTTT. It yields the protein CASSFGQDNSPLHF.

The chain carries TRBV9 and TRBJ2-3, with D unclear. The CDR3 runs 15 residues. Trimming removed 0 bases from V and 2 bases from J, with 10 bases in between. CDR1 SGDLS and CDR2 YYNGEE come from the germline V gene. The CDR3 is CASSVGLQPTDTQYF. CDR3 sequence (DNA): TGTGCCAGCAGCGTAGGATTACAGCCCACAGATACGCAGTATTTT.

The CDR3: CAWRSPGGGGTDTQYF. The CDR3 coding sequence is TGTGCCTGGAGATCCCCCGGGGGGGGTGGAACAGATACGCAGTATTTT. This chain connects TRBV30 to TRBJ2-3; 8 bases fit TRBD2. Germline trimming cut 3 bases from V and 3 bases from J; bases unmatched to any gene: 11. The CDR3 has 16 residues. Germline CDR1 reads GTSNPN; CDR2 reads SVGIG (reference sequence).

As concerns this clone: Relative to the germline gene, one junction end is altered; a read error may explain this. The J gene is TRBJ1-3, the V gene TRBV5-1; TRBD1 is a possible D gene (6 bases). The CDR3 sequence is 17 residues long. CDR1 and CDR2 (germline): SGHRS, YFSETQ. CDR3 nucleotides: TGCGCCAGCAGGTTGGAGGAGCAGGGGCACTCTGGAAACACCATATATTTT. Protein sequence: CASRLEEQGHSGNTIYF.